This TCR beta chain was observed in a study of shared clonotypes between healthy human individuals. Findings and limits, study-wide: Generally, estimated richness proved larger in naive subsets than it did in memory subsets.

Donors comprised healthy HIV-negative adults lacking recent acute infections or vaccinations. Note on this clone: Its antigen remains unidentified.

Approximately 210 ng DNA, about 28,000 T cell genomes, went into each sorted-subset replicate PCR. Using immunoSEQ multiplex PCR, the repertoire was profiled, and TCRdb retains in-frame clones only, with some absent. The sample shows over a million clones, approximately 98.5% of them seen only once. Looked up from germline, CDR1 is LNHDA and CDR2 is SQIVND (reference sequence). J was trimmed by 0 bases and V by 5 bases; bases with no gene match: 6. This CDR3 has 16 residues. The chain recombines TRBV19 with TRBJ2-7; 11 bases fit TRBD1. The sequence was collected from a man aged 25 to 45 in good health. What was sequenced was naive CD4+ T cells sorted from blood. Subset meaning: CD45RA+ positively selected. The CDR3 DNA reads as TGTGCCAGTAGTCCGGGGACAGGGGGGTACTCCTACGAGCAGTACTTC. Its protein product is CASSPGTGGYSYEQYF.